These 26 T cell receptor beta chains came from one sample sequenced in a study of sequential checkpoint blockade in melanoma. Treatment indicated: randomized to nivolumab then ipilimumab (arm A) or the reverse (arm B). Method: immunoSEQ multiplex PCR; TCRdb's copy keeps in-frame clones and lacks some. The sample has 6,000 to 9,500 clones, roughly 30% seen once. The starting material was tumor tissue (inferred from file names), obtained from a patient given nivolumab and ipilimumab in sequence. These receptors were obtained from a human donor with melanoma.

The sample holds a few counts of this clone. This CDR3 reads CAISESGTSGDTQYF. Partial CDR3 DNA: TGTGCCATCAGTGAGTCAGGGACTAGCGGAGATACGCAGTAT. The V call is TRBV10-3, the J call TRBJ2-3; 11 positions match TRBD2. The CDR3 goes on 1 residue after the read ends, and that part is filled in from the germline J gene. The trim removed 0 bases at V and 5 bases at J, leaving 1 base unmatched. The germline V gene encodes CDR1 ENHRY and CDR2 SYGVKD. The CDR3 has 15 residues.

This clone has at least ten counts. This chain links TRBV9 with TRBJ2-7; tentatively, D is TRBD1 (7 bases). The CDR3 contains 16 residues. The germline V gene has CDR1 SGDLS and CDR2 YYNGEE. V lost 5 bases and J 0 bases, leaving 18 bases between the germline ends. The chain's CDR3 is CASSSGVWDSSYEQYF. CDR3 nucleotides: TGTGCCAGCAGTTCGGGGGTCTGGGACAGCTCCTACGAGCAGTACTTC.

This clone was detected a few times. Written as DNA, the CDR3 is TGTGCCAGCAGCCGCTTCCGGGACAATGAGCAGTTCTTC. This gives the protein CASSRFRDNEQFF. The genes are TRBV6-8 and TRBJ2-1; D remains ambiguous. The germline CDR1 and CDR2 sequences are MNHGY and SAAAGT. V shed 6 bases and J shed 5 bases, with 11 bases lying between them. The length of the CDR3 is 13 residues.

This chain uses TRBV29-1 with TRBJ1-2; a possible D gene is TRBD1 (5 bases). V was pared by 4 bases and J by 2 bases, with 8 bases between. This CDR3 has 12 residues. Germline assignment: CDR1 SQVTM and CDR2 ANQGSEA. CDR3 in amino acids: CSVVTGNYGYTF. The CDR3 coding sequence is TGCAGCGTTGTAACAGGCAACTATGGCTACACCTTC.

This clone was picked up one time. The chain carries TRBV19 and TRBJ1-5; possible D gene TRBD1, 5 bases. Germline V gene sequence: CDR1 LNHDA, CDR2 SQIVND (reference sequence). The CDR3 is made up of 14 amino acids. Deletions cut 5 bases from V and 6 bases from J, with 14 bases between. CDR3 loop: CASSGAGHRQPQHF. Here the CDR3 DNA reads TGTGCCAGTAGTGGGGCAGGGCATCGTCAGCCCCAGCATTTT. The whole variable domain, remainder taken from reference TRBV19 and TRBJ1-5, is DGGITQSPKYLFRKEGQNVTLSCEQNLNHDAMYWYRQDPGQGLRLIYYSQIVNDFQKGDIAEGYSVSREKKESFPLTVTSAQKNPTAFYLCASSGAGHRQPQHFGDGTRLSIL.

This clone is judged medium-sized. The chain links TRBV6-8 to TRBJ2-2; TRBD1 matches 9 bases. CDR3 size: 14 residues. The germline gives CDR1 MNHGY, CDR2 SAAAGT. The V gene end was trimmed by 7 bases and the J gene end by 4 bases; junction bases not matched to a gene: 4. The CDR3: CASTTGGSTGELFF. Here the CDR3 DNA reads TGTGCCAGCACTACAGGGGGCTCCACCGGGGAGCTGTTTTTT.

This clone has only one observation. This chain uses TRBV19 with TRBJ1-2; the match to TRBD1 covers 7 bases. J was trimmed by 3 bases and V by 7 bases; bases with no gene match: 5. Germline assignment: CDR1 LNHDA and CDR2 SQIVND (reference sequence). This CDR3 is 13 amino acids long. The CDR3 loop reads CASKLQGDYGYTF. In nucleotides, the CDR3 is TGTGCCAGTAAATTGCAGGGGGACTATGGCTACACCTTC. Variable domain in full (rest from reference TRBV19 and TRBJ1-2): DGGITQSPKYLFRKEGQNVTLSCEQNLNHDAMYWYRQDPGQGLRLIYYSQIVNDFQKGDIAEGYSVSREKKESFPLTVTSAQKNPTAFYLCASKLQGDYGYTFGSGTRLTVV.

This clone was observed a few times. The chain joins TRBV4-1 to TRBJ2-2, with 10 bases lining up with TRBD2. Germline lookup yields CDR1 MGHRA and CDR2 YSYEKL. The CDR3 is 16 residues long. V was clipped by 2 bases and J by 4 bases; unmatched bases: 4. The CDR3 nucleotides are TGCGCCAGCAGCCAACTAGCGGGAGCGGGCACCGGGGAGCTGTTTTTT. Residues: CASSQLAGAGTGELFF.

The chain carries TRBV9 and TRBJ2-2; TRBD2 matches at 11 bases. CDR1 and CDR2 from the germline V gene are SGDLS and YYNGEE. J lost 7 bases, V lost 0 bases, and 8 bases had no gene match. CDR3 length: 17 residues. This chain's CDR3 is CASSVGLAGGFGGELFF. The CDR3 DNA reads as TGTGCCAGCAGCGTAGGATTAGCGGGAGGGTTCGGCGGGGAGCTGTTTTTT.

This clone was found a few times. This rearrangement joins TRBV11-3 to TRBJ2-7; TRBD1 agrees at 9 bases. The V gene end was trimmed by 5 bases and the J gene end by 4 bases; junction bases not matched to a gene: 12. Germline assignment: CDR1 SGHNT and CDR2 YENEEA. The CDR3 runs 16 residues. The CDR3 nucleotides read TGTGCCAGCAGCCCCTCGGGACAGGGCTTTAGTTACGAGCAGTACTTC. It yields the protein CASSPSGQGFSYEQYF.

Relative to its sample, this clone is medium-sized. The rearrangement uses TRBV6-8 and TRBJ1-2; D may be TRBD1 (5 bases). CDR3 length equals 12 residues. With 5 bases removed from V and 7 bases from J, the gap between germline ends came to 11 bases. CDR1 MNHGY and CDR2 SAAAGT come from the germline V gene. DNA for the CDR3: TGTGCCAGCAGTCCCTCCCAGGGTGGCTACACCTTC. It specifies CASSPSQGGYTF.

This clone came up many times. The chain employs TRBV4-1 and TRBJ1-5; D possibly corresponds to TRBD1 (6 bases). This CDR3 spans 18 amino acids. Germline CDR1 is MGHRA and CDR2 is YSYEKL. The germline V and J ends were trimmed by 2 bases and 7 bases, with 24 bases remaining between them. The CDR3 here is CASSQSPTGGRWGQPQHF. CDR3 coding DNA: TGCGCCAGCAGCCAATCCCCGACGGGGGGCCGCTGGGGGCAGCCCCAGCATTTT.

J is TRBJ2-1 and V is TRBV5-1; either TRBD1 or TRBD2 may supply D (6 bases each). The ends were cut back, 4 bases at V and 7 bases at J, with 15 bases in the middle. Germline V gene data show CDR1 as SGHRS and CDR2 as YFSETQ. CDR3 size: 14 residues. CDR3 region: CASSIRGLGNEQFF. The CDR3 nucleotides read TGCGCCAGCAGCATTCGGGGGCTTGGGAATGAGCAGTTCTTC. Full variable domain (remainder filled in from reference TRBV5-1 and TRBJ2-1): KAGVTQTPRYLIKTRGQQVTLSCSPISGHRSVSWYQQTPGQGLQFLFEYFSETQRNKGNFPGRFSGRQFSNSRSEMNVSTLELGDSALYLCASSIRGLGNEQFFGPGTRLTVL.

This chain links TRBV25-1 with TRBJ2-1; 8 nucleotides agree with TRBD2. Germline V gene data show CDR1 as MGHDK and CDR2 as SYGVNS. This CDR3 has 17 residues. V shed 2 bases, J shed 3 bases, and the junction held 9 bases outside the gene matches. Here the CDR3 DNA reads TGTGCCAGCAGTGAAATAGGCTCTAGCGGGCGCTACAATGAGCAGTTCTTC. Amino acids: CASSEIGSSGRYNEQFF.

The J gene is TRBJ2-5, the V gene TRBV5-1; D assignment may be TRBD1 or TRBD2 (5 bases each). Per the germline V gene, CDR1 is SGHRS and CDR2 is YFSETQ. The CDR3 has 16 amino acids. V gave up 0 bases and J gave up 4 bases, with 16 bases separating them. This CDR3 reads CASSLAGHVGGETQYF. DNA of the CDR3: TGCGCCAGCAGCTTGGCCGGACACGTTGGGGGAGAGACCCAGTACTTC.

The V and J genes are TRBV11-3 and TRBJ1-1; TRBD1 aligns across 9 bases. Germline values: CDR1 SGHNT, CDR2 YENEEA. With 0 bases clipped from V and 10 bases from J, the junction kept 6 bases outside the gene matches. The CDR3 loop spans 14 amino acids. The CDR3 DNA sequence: TGTGCCAGCAGCTTAGATTTTGTGACAGGGGGAGCTTTCTTT. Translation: CASSLDFVTGGAFF.

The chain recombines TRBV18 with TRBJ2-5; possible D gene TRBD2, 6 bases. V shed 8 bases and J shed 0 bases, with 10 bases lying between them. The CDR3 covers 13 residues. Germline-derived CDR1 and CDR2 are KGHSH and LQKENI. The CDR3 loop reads CASAGPYQETQYF. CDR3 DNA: TGTGCCAGCGCGGGACCGTACCAAGAGACCCAGTACTTC. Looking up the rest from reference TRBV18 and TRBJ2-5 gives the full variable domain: NAGVMQNPRHLVRRRGQEARLRCSPMKGHSHVYWYRQLPEEGLKFMVYLQKENIIDESGMPKERFSAEFPKEGPSILRIQQVVRGDSAAYFCASAGPYQETQYFGPGTRLLVL.

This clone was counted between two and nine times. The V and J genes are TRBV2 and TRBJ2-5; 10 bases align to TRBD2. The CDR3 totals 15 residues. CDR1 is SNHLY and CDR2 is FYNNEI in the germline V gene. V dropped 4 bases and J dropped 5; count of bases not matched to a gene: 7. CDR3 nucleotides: TGTGCCAGCAGTGGAGGGGGGGGACTAGCGGAGACCCAGTACTTC. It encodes CASSGGGGLAETQYF.

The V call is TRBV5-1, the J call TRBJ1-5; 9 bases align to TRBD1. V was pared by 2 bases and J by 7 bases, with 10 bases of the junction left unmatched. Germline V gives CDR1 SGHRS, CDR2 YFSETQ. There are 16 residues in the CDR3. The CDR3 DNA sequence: TGCGCCAGCAGCTTCAGGACAGGGGAGTTTTGGCAGCCCCAGCATTTT. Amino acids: CASSFRTGEFWQPQHF.

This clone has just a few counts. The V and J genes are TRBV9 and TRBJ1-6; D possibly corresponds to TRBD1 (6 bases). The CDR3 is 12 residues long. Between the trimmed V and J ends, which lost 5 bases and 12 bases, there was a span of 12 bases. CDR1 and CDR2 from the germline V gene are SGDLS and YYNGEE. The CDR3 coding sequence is TGTGCCAGCAGAGTACAGGGTTTACCCCTCCACTTT. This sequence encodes CASRVQGLPLHF.

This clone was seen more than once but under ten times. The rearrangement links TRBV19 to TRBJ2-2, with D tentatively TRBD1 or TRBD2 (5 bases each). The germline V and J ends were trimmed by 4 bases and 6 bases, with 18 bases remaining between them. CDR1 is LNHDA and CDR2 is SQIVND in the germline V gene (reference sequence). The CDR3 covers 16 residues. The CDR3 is CASSTRVGGRSGELFF. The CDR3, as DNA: TGTGCCAGTAGTACCCGAGTTGGGGGAAGGTCCGGGGAGCTGTTTTTT.

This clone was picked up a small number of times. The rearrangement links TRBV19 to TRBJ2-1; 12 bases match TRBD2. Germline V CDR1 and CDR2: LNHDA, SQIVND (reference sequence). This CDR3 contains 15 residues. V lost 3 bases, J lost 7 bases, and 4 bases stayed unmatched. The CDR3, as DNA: TGTGCCAGTAGTATTTCGACTAGCGGGAGTAATGAGCAGTTCTTC. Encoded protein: CASSISTSGSNEQFF.

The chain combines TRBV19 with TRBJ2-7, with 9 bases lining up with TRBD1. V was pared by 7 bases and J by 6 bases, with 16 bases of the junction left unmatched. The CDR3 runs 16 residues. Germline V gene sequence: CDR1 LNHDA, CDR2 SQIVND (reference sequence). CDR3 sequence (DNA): TGTGCCAGTACCGCGACTGGACGGGACAGGGTGTCCGAGCAGTACTTC. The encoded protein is CASTATGRDRVSEQYF.

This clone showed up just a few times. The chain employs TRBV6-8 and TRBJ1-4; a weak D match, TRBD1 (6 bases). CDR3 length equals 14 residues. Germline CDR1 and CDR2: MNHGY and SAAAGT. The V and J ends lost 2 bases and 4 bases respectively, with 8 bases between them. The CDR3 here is CASSYTGINEKLFF. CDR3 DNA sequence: TGTGCCAGCAGTTACACAGGGATTAATGAAAAACTGTTTTTT.

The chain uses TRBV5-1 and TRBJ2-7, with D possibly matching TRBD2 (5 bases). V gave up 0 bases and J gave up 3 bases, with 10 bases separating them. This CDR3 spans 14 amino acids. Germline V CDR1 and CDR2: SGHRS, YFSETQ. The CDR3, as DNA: TGCGCCAGCAGCTTGGCCGGGGATAACTACGAGCAGTACTTC. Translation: CASSLAGDNYEQYF.

The chain's CDR3 is CASSRTRDTEAFF. CDR3 nucleotide sequence: TGTGCCAGCAGTCGTACCAGGGACACTGAAGCTTTCTTT. The gene calls are TRBV7-1 and TRBJ1-1; TRBD1 might be the D (5 bases). TRBV7-1 is an open reading frame whose function is uncertain. V was pared by 6 bases and J by 3 bases, with 11 bases between. CDR3 length equals 13 residues.